The TCR beta chain described here comes from a study of Tregs in tolerant kidney transplant recipients. Study-level background: Related graft donors supplied nonmyeloablative bone marrow transplants, and mixed chimerism was transient. Study-wide results and caveats: Antigen-driven expansion was suggested because donor-specific Tregs expanded more than all Tregs in tolerant patients.

Thawed PBMCs were rested overnight at 37°C with approximately 200 IU/ml IL-2 before regulatory T cell sorting. For this clone: The antigen is not known.

Using immunoSEQ multiplex PCR, the repertoire was profiled, and TCRdb retains in-frame clones only, with some absent. The sample lists around 78,000 clones, 85% to 95% occurring once. This CDR3 spans 14 amino acids. V lost 0 bases, J lost 2 bases, and 10 bases lay in between. CDR1 GTSNPN and CDR2 SVGIG come from the germline V gene (reference sequence). The clonotype was recovered from a human donor who received a combined kidney and bone marrow transplant. Material: Tregs from blood, obtained before the transplant. V is TRBV30 and J is TRBJ2-5; maybe TRBD2 (5 bases). The CDR3 bases are TGTGCCTGGAGTGTGCTGGGCGGGCAAGAGACCCAGTACTTC. Translation: CAWSVLGGQETQYF.